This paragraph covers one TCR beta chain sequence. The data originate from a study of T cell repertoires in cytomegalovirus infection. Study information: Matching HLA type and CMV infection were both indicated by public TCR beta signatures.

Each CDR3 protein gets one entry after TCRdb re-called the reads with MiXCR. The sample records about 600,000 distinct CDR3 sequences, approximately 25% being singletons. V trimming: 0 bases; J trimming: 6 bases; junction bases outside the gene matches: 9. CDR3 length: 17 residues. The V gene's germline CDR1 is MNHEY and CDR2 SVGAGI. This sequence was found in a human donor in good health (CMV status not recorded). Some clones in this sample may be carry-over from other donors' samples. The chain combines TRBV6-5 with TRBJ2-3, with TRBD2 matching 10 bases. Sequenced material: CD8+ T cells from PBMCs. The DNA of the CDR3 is TGTGCCAGCAGTTACTCGATAACAGCGGGGGGGAGGGATACGCAGTATTTT. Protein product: CASSYSITAGGRDTQYF.